The sequence of this T cell receptor beta chain was determined in a study of cytomegalovirus exposure and HLA in healthy donors. Turning to the study itself: Earlier results showed roughly 110 million unique TCR beta sequences derived from about 179 million T cells. Notes on the study in general: Evidence from a later analysis indicated that most CMV-associated TCR beta chains looked HLA-restricted. The authors enumerated over 150 TCR beta chains as linked to cytomegalovirus.

A note on this clone: Antigen specificity is unknown.

The CDR3 is 17 amino acids. The V and J ends lost 4 bases and 5 bases, in that order; junction bases with no gene match: 17. This PCR relied on a set of 60 Vbeta primers and 13 Jbeta primers. Sequencing used immunoSEQ multiplex PCR; TCRdb keeps in-frame clones, though not all of them. The specimen's table records approximately 52,000 clones. The genes are TRBV5-3 and TRBJ2-5; TRBD2 aligns across 7 bases. TRBV5-3 belongs to the ORF category, with a function that is uncertain. The origin of this receptor is a man in his fifties or sixties in good health and CMV-seropositive. Material for sequencing was PBMCs. CDR3 nucleotides: TGTGCCAGAAGCCCCCCCGAAGCAAGCGGGGTACGGGAGACCCAGTACTTC. Encoded protein: CARSPPEASGVRETQYF.